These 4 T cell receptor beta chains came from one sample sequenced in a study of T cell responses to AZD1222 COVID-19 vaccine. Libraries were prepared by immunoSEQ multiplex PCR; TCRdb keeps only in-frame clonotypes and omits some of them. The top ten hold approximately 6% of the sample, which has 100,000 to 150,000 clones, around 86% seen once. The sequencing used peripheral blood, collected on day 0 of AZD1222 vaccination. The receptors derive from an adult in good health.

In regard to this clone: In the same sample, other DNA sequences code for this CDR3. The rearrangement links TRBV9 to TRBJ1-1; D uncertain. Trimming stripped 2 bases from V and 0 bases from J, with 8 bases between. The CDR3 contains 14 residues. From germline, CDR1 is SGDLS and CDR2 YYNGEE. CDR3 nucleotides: TGTGCCAGCAGCGTGTCCGGTATGAACACTGAAGCTTTCTTT. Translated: CASSVSGMNTEAFF.

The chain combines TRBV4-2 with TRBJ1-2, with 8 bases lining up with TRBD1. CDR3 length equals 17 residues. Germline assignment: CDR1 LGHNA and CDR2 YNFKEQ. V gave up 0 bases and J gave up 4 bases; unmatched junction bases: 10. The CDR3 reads CASSQDKAGGWGYGYTF. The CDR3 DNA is TGTGCCAGCAGCCAAGATAAGGCAGGGGGCTGGGGCTATGGCTACACCTTC.

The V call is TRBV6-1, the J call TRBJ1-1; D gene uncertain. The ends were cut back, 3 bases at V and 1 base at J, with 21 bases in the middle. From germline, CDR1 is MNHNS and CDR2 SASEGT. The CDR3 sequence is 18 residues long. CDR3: CASSETGWAIGRNTEAFF. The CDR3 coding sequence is TGTGCCAGCAGTGAGACGGGCTGGGCAATTGGAAGGAACACTGAAGCTTTCTTT.

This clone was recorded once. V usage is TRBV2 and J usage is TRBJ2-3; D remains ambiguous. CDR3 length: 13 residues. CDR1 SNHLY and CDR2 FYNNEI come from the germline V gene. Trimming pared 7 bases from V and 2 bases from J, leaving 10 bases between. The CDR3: CASTPIFTDTQYF. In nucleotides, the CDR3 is TGTGCCAGCACGCCTATTTTCACAGATACGCAGTATTTT.